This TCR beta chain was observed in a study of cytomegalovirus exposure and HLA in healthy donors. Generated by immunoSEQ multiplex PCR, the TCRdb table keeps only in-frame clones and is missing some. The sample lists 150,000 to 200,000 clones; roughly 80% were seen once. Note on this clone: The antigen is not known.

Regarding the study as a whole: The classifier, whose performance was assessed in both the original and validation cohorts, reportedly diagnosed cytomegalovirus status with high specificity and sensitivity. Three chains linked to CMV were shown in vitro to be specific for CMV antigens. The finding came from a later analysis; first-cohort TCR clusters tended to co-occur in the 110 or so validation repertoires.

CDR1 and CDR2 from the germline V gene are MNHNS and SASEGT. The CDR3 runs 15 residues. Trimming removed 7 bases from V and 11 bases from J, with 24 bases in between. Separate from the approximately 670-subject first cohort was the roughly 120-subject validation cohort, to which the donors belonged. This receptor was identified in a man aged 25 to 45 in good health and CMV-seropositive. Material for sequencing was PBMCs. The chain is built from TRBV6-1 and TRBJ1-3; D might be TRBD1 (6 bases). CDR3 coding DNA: TGTGCCAGCAAGCCCTGGGGGCTAGGCCCGGAGGCCATATATTTT. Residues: CASKPWGLGPEAIYF.